This T cell receptor (beta chain) was found in a study of cytomegalovirus exposure and HLA in healthy donors. Study-level information: The Caucasian-associated ancestry cluster held around 76% of 300 to 500 genotyped donors. Findings and caveats of the study: Earlier results showed most TCR beta V segments being productive about 87% or about 30% of the time. In a later analysis, TCR beta V- and J-gene trimming was associated with a missense DCLRE1C variant.

The CDR3 covers 15 residues. The V gene lost 1 base and the J gene lost 8 bases, with 15 bases spanning the gap. In germline, CDR1 is MGHRA, CDR2 YSYEKL. Worth noting for this clone: What it binds is unknown.

This PCR relied on a set of 60 Vbeta primers and 13 Jbeta primers. Clones were read by immunoSEQ multiplex PCR, and TCRdb kept only the in-frame ones, dropping some. Of about 89,000 clones in the sample, about three quarters are singletons; the top ten hold around 10%. At the time of sampling, donors were nominally healthy, though unrecorded immune exposures were likely. The receptor was derived from a man aged 30 to 45 in good health and CMV-seropositive. Specimen: PBMCs. The chain is built from TRBV4-1 and TRBJ2-1; D unclear. DNA of the CDR3: TGCGCCAGCAGCCAAGTTGAAGCACGCGTATATGAGCAGTTCTTC. Translation: CASSQVEARVYEQFF.